Sequencing of this TCR beta chain was carried out in a study of CD8 T cells in ankylosing spondylitis. The V segment lost 10 bases and the J segment 2 bases; nucleotides outside the gene matches: 8. There are 15 residues in the CDR3. CDR1 SGHTA and CDR2 FQGNSA come from the germline V gene. Making use of molecular barcodes, quantitative 5'-RACE generated TCR beta libraries. Using its own MiXCR run on the 5' RACE reads, TCRdb lists one record per CDR3 protein. The sample lists 300,000 to 350,000 distinct CDR3 sequences, over 12% occurring once. Findings of the study overall: Matched ankylosing spondylitis synovial fluid reportedly showed significant enrichment of disease-linked clones. There were earlier reports of some motif variants in reactive arthritis synovial fluid and blood. A motif in TCR beta, a set of 8 or 9 highly homologous variants, appeared characteristic of ankylosing spondylitis blood.

This clonotype has a handful of counts. The antigen is not known. The sample consisted of blood, either unsorted or a sorted T cell fraction (not recorded which). The gene calls are TRBV7-2 and TRBJ2-1, with TRBD2 matching 10 bases. The TCR sequence derives from a male donor with ankylosing spondylitis or in good health (not recorded which). CDR3 DNA: TGTGCCACTAGCCCGAGCGGGGGGGCCTACAATGAGCAGTTCTTC. Translating gives CATSPSGGAYNEQFF.